This T cell receptor beta chain came from a study of regulatory T cells in long-lasting Graves disease. Libraries of TCR beta came from iRepertoire HTBI primers plus Arm-PCR of CDR3 regions. A single record per CDR3 protein comes from TCRdb applying MiXCR to the multiplex PCR reads. This table has about 240,000 distinct CDR3 sequences, 20% to 25% appearing once. This CDR3 comprises 14 residues. The germline V gene has CDR1 MNHEY and CDR2 SVGEGT. The ends lost 4 bases at V and 2 bases at J; junction bases unmatched: 3. This clonotype showed up many times. The time point denotes: newly diagnosed GD, antithyroid drugs for less than 3 months. Making the TCR library involved RNA that had been extracted from PBMCs.

This sequence was found in a female donor with Graves disease. The sample was peripheral blood mononuclear cells (PBMCs), taken at new diagnosis, from a patient treated with antithyroid drugs. The chain couples TRBV6-2 or TRBV6-3 to TRBJ2-3, with 7 bases lining up with TRBD1. CDR3 residues: CASSFDRDTDTQYF. In DNA form, the CDR3 reads TGTGCCAGCAGTTTTGACAGGGACACAGATACGCAGTATTTT.